This TCR beta chain was identified during a study of blood T cell repertoires in COVID-19. As for the study in general: Acute-phase and convalescent COVID-19 samples originated in the United States, Italy and Spain. T cells, B-cell-depleted T cells, or PBMCs supplied cDNA or gDNA.

In the authors' workflow: How many nucleated cells were present was estimated from reference gene primer amplification. Clones were read by immunoSEQ multiplex PCR, and TCRdb kept only the in-frame ones, dropping some. V and J calls and clone size are given by that table; D and trimming were obtained from the DNA. The sample shows some 70,000 clones, 75% to 85% of them seen only once. The CDR3 extends over 15 amino acids. V was clipped by 5 bases and J by 2 bases; unmatched bases: 5. Germline V gene data show CDR1 as SSHAT and CDR2 as FNYEAQ (reference sequence). This chain links TRBV7-7 with TRBJ2-2, with 7 bases aligning to TRBD1. This sequence originates from a woman in her 70s with acute or convalescent COVID-19. Sequencing was carried out using peripheral blood. CDR3 in DNA: TGTGCCAGCAGCCCCGGGACAGAAAACACCGGGGAGCTGTTTTTT. Encoded protein: CASSPGTENTGELFF.